The entry below gives a single T cell receptor (beta chain) sequence along with its context. This CDR3 is also generated by other DNA sequences in the sample. The sample originates from a study of shared clonotypes between healthy human individuals. The ends were cut back, 1 base at V and 1 base at J, with 5 bases in the middle. The CDR3 is 13 residues long. Germline V lookup: CDR1 SGHAT, CDR2 FQNNGV. The naive CD8 population came from CD45RO-negative cells selected for CCR7, without terminally differentiated effector memory CD45RA+ cells. Clones were read by immunoSEQ multiplex PCR, and TCRdb kept only the in-frame ones, dropping some. The sample holds millions of clones, about 95% seen once.

This sequence originates from a man in his late teens or twenties in good health. What was sequenced was naive CD8+ T cells sorted from blood. This rearrangement joins TRBV11-2 to TRBJ2-7; D is unclear. CDR3 region: CASSLAESYEQYF. The CDR3, as DNA: TGTGCCAGCAGCTTAGCTGAGTCCTACGAGCAGTACTTC.